This passage covers 32 T cell receptor beta chains from one sample sequenced in a study of CD8 T cells in ankylosing spondylitis. Study-wide results and limits: A motif of eight highly homologous TCR beta variants was seen as apparently characteristic of ankylosing spondylitis blood.

Their antigens are not known. From the 5' RACE reads, TCRdb called clonotypes with MiXCR, one entry per CDR3 protein. The data hold more than 600,000 distinct CDR3 sequences, with around 20% observed a single time. The specimen sequenced was blood, either unsorted or a sorted T cell fraction (not recorded which). The receptors were gathered from a male donor with ankylosing spondylitis.

The rearrangement links TRBV28 to TRBJ1-1; D gene uncertain. The germline V and J ends were trimmed by 2 bases and 8 bases, with 15 bases remaining between them. The CDR3 length is 14 residues. Germline values: CDR1 MDHEN, CDR2 SYDVKM. CDR3 residues: CASSLAGAPPEAFF. The CDR3 nucleotides are TGTGCCAGCAGTTTAGCGGGAGCACCTCCGGAAGCTTTCTTT.

The J gene is TRBJ2-7, the V gene TRBV5-1; 8 nucleotides line up with TRBD2. The germline V gene has CDR1 SGHRS and CDR2 YFSETQ. The CDR3 extends over 17 amino acids. The ends lost 0 bases at V and 2 bases at J; junction bases unmatched: 10. The CDR3 nucleotides read TGCGCCAGCAGCTTGGTGGGGTCGGGAGGGGTACCCTACGAGCAGTACTTC. It is translated as CASSLVGSGGVPYEQYF. The variable domain in full, with the rest retrieved from reference TRBV5-1 and TRBJ2-7, is KAGVTQTPRYLIKTRGQQVTLSCSPISGHRSVSWYQQTPGQGLQFLFEYFSETQRNKGNFPGRFSGRQFSNSRSEMNVSTLELGDSALYLCASSLVGSGGVPYEQYFGPGTRLTVT.

The rearrangement uses TRBV2 and TRBJ1-2; D not certain. CDR3 length: 13 amino acids. V was cut by 2 bases and J by 7 bases, with 11 bases left in between. Germline CDR1 reads SNHLY; CDR2 reads FYNNEI. The chain's CDR3 is CASSERGLGGYTF. CDR3 nucleotides: TGTGCCAGCAGTGAAAGAGGACTAGGTGGCTACACCTTC.

The chain combines TRBV10-3 with TRBJ2-2; D is perhaps TRBD2 (5 bases). The CDR3 loop spans 13 amino acids. Germline values: CDR1 ENHRY, CDR2 SYGVKD. Trimming cost V 2 bases and J 4 bases, with 5 bases left between them. The CDR3 bases are TGTGCCATCAGTGAGACTAGCACCGGGGAGCTGTTTTTT. Translation gives CAISETSTGELFF.

In its sample, this clonotype was seen a few times. The chain joins TRBV5-1 to TRBJ1-1; D uncertain. CDR3 length: 15 residues. V lost 1 base, J lost 3 bases, and 13 bases lay in between. CDR1 is SGHRS and CDR2 is YFSETQ in the germline V gene. In DNA, the CDR3 is TGCGCCAGCAGCTTGAGTGGCCTATTGTACACTGAAGCTTTCTTT. The encoded protein is CASSLSGLLYTEAFF.

The CDR3 loop reads CASSLEGGVYGYTF. CDR3 DNA sequence: TGTGCCAGCAGCTTAGAGGGGGGAGTCTATGGCTACACCTTC. This chain connects TRBV11-2 to TRBJ1-2; tentative D call: TRBD1 (5 bases). The CDR3 extends over 14 amino acids. V was cut by 0 bases and J by 4 bases, with 9 bases left in between. Germline CDR1 SGHAT, CDR2 FQNNGV. Drawing the rest from reference TRBV11-2 and TRBJ1-2, the complete variable domain is EAGVAQSPRYKIIEKRQSVAFWCNPISGHATLYWYQQILGQGPKLLIQFQNNGVVDDSQLPKDRFSAERLKGVDSTLKIQPAKLEDSAVYLCASSLEGGVYGYTFGSGTRLTVV.

The chain is built from TRBV7-9 and TRBJ2-7; D remains unclear. V was shortened by 1 base and J by 6 bases, with 16 bases between the two germline ends. The CDR3 length is 15 residues. Germline V gene sequence: CDR1 SEHNR, CDR2 FQNEAQ (reference sequence). The CDR3 loop is CASSLGDIYDGEQYF. The DNA of the CDR3 is TGTGCCAGCAGCTTAGGTGACATTTACGACGGCGAGCAGTACTTC.

This clonotype appeared a few times. The chain links TRBV2 to TRBJ2-3; tentatively, D is TRBD1 or TRBD2 (6 bases each). Per germline, CDR1 SNHLY and CDR2 FYNNEI. The CDR3 covers 14 residues. Trimming removed 7 bases at V and 4 bases at J, with 15 bases between. The CDR3 is CASIGGQRPDTQYF. Here the CDR3 DNA reads TGTGCCAGCATTGGGGGGCAGCGGCCAGATACGCAGTATTTT.

The gene calls are TRBV4-3 and TRBJ2-1, with no clear D. The CDR3 spans 14 residues. The V end lost 0 bases, the J end lost 6 bases, and 9 bases lay between the germline ends. Germline CDR1 is LGHNA and CDR2 is YSLEER. The chain's CDR3 is CASSQERLINEQFF. CDR3 sequence (DNA): TGCGCCAGCAGCCAAGAGAGGCTGATCAATGAGCAGTTCTTC.

This clonotype was counted a few times. The chain carries TRBV4-2 and TRBJ1-2; a possible D gene is TRBD1 (6 bases). Deletions cut 0 bases from V and 7 bases from J, with 15 bases between. Looked up from germline, CDR1 is LGHNA and CDR2 is YNFKEQ. The CDR3 has 15 amino acids. CDR3 in amino acids: CASSQDVAGEGGYTF. Here the CDR3 DNA reads TGTGCCAGCAGCCAAGATGTCGCAGGGGAGGGTGGCTACACCTTC.

This clonotype appeared a few times. This chain uses TRBV12-3 or TRBV12-4 with TRBJ1-1, with D tentatively TRBD1 (6 bases). V was shortened by 5 bases and J by 0 bases, with 16 bases between the two germline ends. There are 16 residues in the CDR3. The CDR3 protein is CASSDPRTAMNTEAFF. In nucleotides, the CDR3 is TGTGCCAGCAGTGACCCGAGGACAGCAATGAACACTGAAGCTTTCTTT.

This clonotype was counted a few times. The V and J genes are TRBV12-3 or TRBV12-4 and TRBJ2-5; TRBD2 might be the D (7 bases). This CDR3 spans 17 amino acids. Trimming shortened V by 3 bases and J by 4 bases, and 21 bases separated the two germline ends. The CDR3 DNA sequence: TGTGCCAGCAGTTTGGGCCTAAGTGGCGGGGGCGGAGAGACCCAGTACTTC. This translates into CASSLGLSGGGGETQYF.

This chain joins TRBV20-1 and TRBJ2-3; D might be TRBD1 or TRBD2, each matching 6 bases. Trimming pared 0 bases from V and 4 bases from J, leaving 11 bases between. Germline V lookup: CDR1 DFQATT, CDR2 SNEGSKA (reference sequence). The CDR3 consists of 14 residues. The CDR3 protein is CSAREEGGADTQYF. CDR3 nucleotides: TGCAGTGCTAGAGAAGAGGGGGGCGCAGATACGCAGTATTTT.

The genes are TRBV3-1 and TRBJ2-7; D remains unclear. Trimming took 0 bases from V and 6 from J, leaving 6 bases between them. Germline CDR1 LGHDT, CDR2 YNNKEL (reference sequence). The CDR3 sequence is 12 residues long. CDR3: CASSQDYGEQYF. For the CDR3, the DNA is TGTGCCAGCAGCCAAGATTATGGCGAGCAGTACTTC.

The gene calls are TRBV6-2 or TRBV6-3 and TRBJ2-7; D unresolved. Deletions cut 6 bases from V and 0 bases from J, with 18 bases between. The CDR3 runs to 16 residues. The germline gives CDR1 MNHEY, CDR2 SVGEGT. CDR3 loop: CASRPTDGTFSYEQYF. CDR3 in DNA: TGTGCCAGCAGACCTACGGACGGAACCTTCTCCTACGAGCAGTACTTC.

This clonotype was detected a few times. The chain has TRBV28 and TRBJ2-7; TRBD2 agrees at 8 bases. The trim removed 6 bases at V and 4 bases at J, leaving 8 bases unmatched. The CDR3 runs to 14 residues. Looked up from germline, CDR1 is MDHEN and CDR2 is SYDVKM. The CDR3 coding sequence is TGTGCCAGCAGACCACCGGGGGGGACGTACGAGCAGTACTTC. Its protein product is CASRPPGGTYEQYF. Full variable domain (missing parts from reference TRBV28 and TRBJ2-7): DVKVTQSSRYLVKRTGEKVFLECVQDMDHENMFWYRQDPGLGLRLIYFSYDVKMKEKGDIPEGYSVSREKKERFSLILESASTNQTSMYLCASRPPGGTYEQYFGPGTRLTVT.

The chain carries TRBV20-1 and TRBJ2-1, with TRBD2 as a possible D gene (6 bases). The CDR3 totals 13 residues. V was clipped by 2 bases and J by 8 bases, with 13 bases between them. Looked up from germline, CDR1 is DFQATT and CDR2 is SNEGSKA (reference sequence). The CDR3 loop is CSARIGGIDEQFF. DNA for the CDR3: TGCAGTGCTAGAATCGGCGGGATCGATGAGCAGTTCTTC.

The rearrangement joins TRBV2 to TRBJ2-5; D might be TRBD1 (6 bases). The CDR3 loop spans 14 amino acids. The germline CDR1 and CDR2 sequences are SNHLY and FYNNEI. V was cut by 8 bases and J by 5 bases, with 18 bases left in between. Here the CDR3 reads CASGDNRDRETQYF. The DNA for the CDR3 is TGTGCCAGCGGGGACAACAGGGATCGGGAGACCCAGTACTTC. The variable domain in full, completed from reference TRBV2 and TRBJ2-5, reads EPEVTQTPSHQVTQMGQEVILRCVPISNHLYFYWYRQILGQKVEFLVSFYNNEISEKSEIFDDQFSVERPDGSNFTLKIRSTKLEDSAMYFCASGDNRDRETQYFGPGTRLLVL.

The chain links TRBV7-9 to TRBJ2-1, with D maybe TRBD2 (5 bases). The CDR3 has 15 amino acids. Germline V CDR1 and CDR2: SEHNR, FQNEAQ (reference sequence). The V end was cut by 6 bases, the J end by 6 bases, with 18 bases between. The CDR3 DNA sequence: TGTGCCAGCAGACCCCTACCCGGGATTGGCAATGAGCAGTTCTTC. This codes for CASRPLPGIGNEQFF.

The gene calls are TRBV7-2 and TRBJ2-7; D might be TRBD2 (5 bases). Germline CDR1 is SGHTA and CDR2 is FQGNSA. There are 15 residues in the CDR3. V lost 4 bases to trimming and J lost 3 bases, with 16 bases between them. CDR3: CASSYQSSGFYEQYF. In DNA, the CDR3 is TGTGCCAGCAGCTATCAATCAAGCGGATTCTACGAGCAGTACTTC.

Many counts were recorded for this clonotype. The rearrangement joins TRBV12-3 or TRBV12-4 to TRBJ1-2; D is unresolved. Trimming shortened V by 0 bases and J by 4 bases, and 3 bases separated the two germline ends. The CDR3 has 12 amino acids. CDR3 protein: CASSLAAYGYTF. In DNA form, the CDR3 reads TGTGCCAGCAGTTTAGCGGCCTATGGCTACACCTTC.

The genes are TRBV30 and TRBJ1-5; perhaps TRBD1 as D (6 bases). The germline V and J ends were trimmed by 4 bases and 2 bases, with 12 bases remaining between them. Germline CDR1 reads GTSNPN; CDR2 reads SVGIG (reference sequence). There are 14 residues in the CDR3. This chain's CDR3 is CAWNTGKGNQPQHF. In DNA, the CDR3 is TGTGCCTGGAATACAGGGAAGGGCAATCAGCCCCAGCATTTT.

V and J are TRBV20-1 and TRBJ2-1; 11 bases map to TRBD2. This CDR3 region has 13 residues. In germline, CDR1 is DFQATT, CDR2 SNEGSKA (reference sequence). V lost 5 bases to trimming and J lost 6 bases; unmatched junction nucleotides: 3. As DNA, the CDR3 is TGCAGTGCTGAGGGACTAGCGGCCAATGAGCAGTTCTTC. It translates to CSAEGLAANEQFF.

This clonotype was counted ten times or more. The chain couples TRBV3-1 to TRBJ2-1, with 11 bases matching TRBD2. Germline V gene lookup returns CDR1 LGHDT and CDR2 YNNKEL (reference sequence). CDR3 length equals 17 residues. Trimming removed 3 bases from V and 2 bases from J; junction bases left unmatched: 6. This CDR3 is CASSHRRLAGTYNEQFF. CDR3 in DNA: TGTGCCAGCAGCCATCGTCGACTAGCGGGAACCTACAATGAGCAGTTCTTC.

CDR3 bases: TGCAGTGCAACCCTAGCGGGCACCGGGGAGCTGTTTTTT. This translates into CSATLAGTGELFF. J is TRBJ2-2 and V is TRBV20-1; 8 bases line up with TRBD2. Unmatched junction bases numbered 4, after V lost 6 bases and J lost 4 bases. Germline V CDR1 and CDR2: DFQATT, SNEGSKA (reference sequence). The CDR3 runs 13 residues.

This clonotype was counted a few times. V is TRBV20-1 and J is TRBJ1-4; 10 nucleotides align to TRBD1. Germline V gene sequence: CDR1 DFQATT, CDR2 SNEGSKA (reference sequence). The length of the CDR3 is 14 residues. V trimming: 3 bases; J trimming: 6 bases; junction bases outside the gene matches: 4. The DNA of the CDR3 is TGCAGTGCTAGGGGGACAGGGGAGCATGAAAAACTGTTTTTT. Translated, it gives CSARGTGEHEKLFF.

In DNA, the CDR3 is TGCGCCAGCAGCACAGGCCTCGGACTGGGCCTTTATGAGCAGTACTTC. Encoded protein: CASSTGLGLGLYEQYF. V and J are TRBV5-1 and TRBJ2-7; D possibly matches TRBD1 or TRBD2 (5 bases each). The CDR3 has 16 residues. The germline V gene encodes CDR1 SGHRS and CDR2 YFSETQ. Trimming took 4 bases from V and 7 from J, leaving 24 bases between them.

The chain combines TRBV12-3 or TRBV12-4 with TRBJ2-3; TRBD2 agrees at 9 bases. Unmatched junction bases numbered 11, after V lost 4 bases and J lost 6 bases. CDR3 length equals 16 residues. This chain's CDR3 is CASSSPRREGLDTQYF. The CDR3 DNA reads as TGTGCCAGCAGTTCTCCAAGGCGGGAGGGTCTCGATACGCAGTATTTT.

The CDR3 loop is CASSPPNRQETQYF. The CDR3 DNA sequence: TGTGCCAGCTCACCACCGAACCGGCAAGAGACCCAGTACTTC. J is TRBJ2-5 and V is TRBV18; D call uncertain. Germline CDR1 and CDR2: KGHSH and LQKENI. V was trimmed by 0 bases and J by 2 bases, leaving 7 bases between them. This CDR3 contains 14 residues.

There are a few counts of this clonotype. The rearrangement joins TRBV12-3 or TRBV12-4 to TRBJ1-2; a possible D gene is TRBD1 (5 bases). The CDR3 sequence is 13 residues long. Trimming shortened V by 5 bases and J by 2 bases, and 9 bases separated the two germline ends. Here the CDR3 reads CASSPTENYGYTF. The CDR3 DNA is TGTGCCAGCAGTCCGACAGAAAACTATGGCTACACCTTC.

The CDR3 sequence: CASTDGDRGFSGNTIYF. For the CDR3, the DNA is TGTGCCAGCACCGATGGGGACAGGGGGTTCTCTGGAAACACCATATATTTT. This chain joins TRBV2 and TRBJ1-3, with 11 positions matching TRBD1. This CDR3 is built from 17 residues. Germline CDR1 reads SNHLY; CDR2 reads FYNNEI. V dropped 7 bases and J dropped 0; count of bases not matched to a gene: 8.

The rearrangement links TRBV3-1 to TRBJ2-5; perhaps TRBD2 as D (6 bases). Trimming removed 4 bases at V and 2 bases at J, with 14 bases between. Germline loops: CDR1 LGHDT, CDR2 YNNKEL (reference sequence). This CDR3 contains 15 residues. The CDR3 protein is CASSPLLGGQETQYF. The CDR3 nucleotides read TGTGCCAGCAGCCCCCTTTTGGGGGGACAAGAGACCCAGTACTTC.